This T cell receptor beta chain was observed in a study of cytotoxic CD8 clonotypes in ibrutinib-treated CLL. Comments on this clone: Antigen specificity is unknown.

This CDR3 has 14 residues. The junction had 11 bases not matched to a gene; V was cut back by 6 bases and J by 7 bases. Germline CDR1 MNHEY, CDR2 SMNVEV (reference sequence). Produced via immunoSEQ multiplex PCR; TCRdb's table is partial and in-frame only. The sample has 55,000 to 80,000 clones, approximately 54% seen once. Broader study findings: Before falling back toward baseline at progression, clonality had risen at the time of ibrutinib response.

The chain links TRBV27 to TRBJ2-5; 7 nucleotides align to TRBD1. The sequencing here drew on PBMCs, taken after 12 months of ibrutinib treatment. This clonotype originated in a human donor with chronic lymphocytic leukemia. This CDR3 is CASSSTGIVGTQYF. DNA of the CDR3: TGTGCCAGCAGCTCGACAGGGATTGTCGGGACCCAGTACTTC.